These 19 T cell receptor beta chains originate from one sample sequenced in a study of cytomegalovirus exposure and HLA in healthy donors. The PCR contained 60 Vbeta and 13 Jbeta primers. Assay used: immunoSEQ multiplex PCR; TCRdb lists only in-frame clones, some missing. This sample has 210,000 or so clones, with 60% to 85% found just once. Material: PBMCs. The receptors were gathered from a man aged 40-50 years in good health and CMV-seronegative.

DNA for the CDR3: TGTGCCAGCAGTTTTTCGGGGGGGCCTGGTGATACGCAGTATTTT. Amino acids: CASSFSGGPGDTQYF. The chain is built from TRBV7-2 and TRBJ2-3; 8 bases align to TRBD2. The CDR3 is 15 amino acids. Germline-derived CDR1 and CDR2 are SGHTA and FQGNSA. The J segment lost 6 bases and the V segment lost 6 bases, leaving 11 bases of the junction unmatched.

This rearrangement joins TRBV19 to TRBJ1-1; weak D call: TRBD1 (5 bases). The CDR3 spans 17 residues. CDR1 is LNHDA, CDR2 SQIVND, per germline (reference sequence). Trimming took off 3 bases at V and 0 bases at J, with 17 bases between the two ends. The CDR3: CASSIRGGRIMNTEAFF. CDR3 DNA sequence: TGTGCCAGTAGTATTCGGGGGGGACGGATAATGAACACTGAAGCTTTCTTT.

This clone was observed once. This rearrangement joins TRBV19 to TRBJ1-1; weak D call: TRBD1 (5 bases). The CDR3 runs 13 residues. With 6 bases removed from V and 1 base from J, the gap between germline ends came to 9 bases. CDR1 is LNHDA and CDR2 is SQIVND in the germline V gene (reference sequence). CDR3 DNA sequence: TGTGCCAGTAGGATACAGGCGAACACTGAAGCTTTCTTT. This translates into CASRIQANTEAFF.

This rearrangement joins TRBV28 to TRBJ2-5, with D possibly matching TRBD1 (6 bases). Trimming shortened V by 1 base and J by 0 bases, and 9 bases separated the two germline ends. CDR1 is MDHEN, CDR2 SYDVKM, per germline. CDR3 length: 15 amino acids. The CDR3 is CASSLLQGNQETQYF. The CDR3 region has the DNA TGTGCCAGCAGTTTATTACAGGGTAACCAAGAGACCCAGTACTTC.

The rearrangement links TRBV7-2 to TRBJ1-6; 8 nucleotides match TRBD1. There are 16 residues in the CDR3. CDR1 is SGHTA and CDR2 is FQGNSA in the germline V gene. V shed 4 bases, J shed 10 bases, and the junction held 12 bases outside the gene matches. CDR3 sequence reads: CASSYAGGQTGSPLHF. DNA of the CDR3: TGTGCCAGCAGCTATGCAGGGGGCCAAACGGGGTCACCCCTCCACTTT. Based on the CDR3 plus reference TRBV7-2 and TRBJ1-6, the full variable domain is GAGVSQSPSNKVTEKGKDVELRCDPISGHTALYWYRQSLGQGLEFLIYFQGNSAPDKSGLPSDRFSAERTGGSVSTLTIQRTQQEDSAVYLCASSYAGGQTGSPLHFGNGTRLTVT.

Notes on this clone: The same CDR3 arises from other DNA sequences in this sample as well. The chain is built from TRBV7-3 and TRBJ2-7, with TRBD1 identical over 8 bases. The length of the CDR3 is 13 residues. Trimming removed 5 bases from V and 1 base from J; junction bases left unmatched: 1. CDR1 SGHTA and CDR2 FQGTGA come from the germline V gene. CDR3 protein: CASSRDRSYEQYF. DNA for the CDR3: TGTGCCAGCAGCAGGGACAGGTCCTACGAGCAGTACTTC.

This chain uses TRBV9 with TRBJ1-2; 7 bases fit TRBD1. From germline, CDR1 is SGDLS and CDR2 YYNGEE. J lost 0 bases, V lost 3 bases, and 8 bases had no gene match. The CDR3 totals 16 residues. The CDR3 region has the DNA TGTGCCAGCAGCGGCCCGGGACAGCATTCTAACTATGGCTACACCTTC. This gives the protein CASSGPGQHSNYGYTF.

The chain joins TRBV6-1 to TRBJ2-1, with 12 bases matching TRBD2. V shed 5 bases, J shed 15 bases, and the junction held 5 bases outside the gene matches. Germline CDR1 reads MNHNS; CDR2 reads SASEGT. The CDR3 runs 12 residues. Here the CDR3 DNA reads TGTGCCAGCAGTACACTAGCGGGGGGCCGGTTCTTC. Its translation is CASSTLAGGRFF.

This chain links TRBV9 with TRBJ2-2; D possibly corresponds to TRBD2 (5 bases). V was shortened by 4 bases and J by 1 base, with 14 bases between the two germline ends. The CDR3 runs 16 residues. Per the germline V gene, CDR1 is SGDLS and CDR2 is YYNGEE. Here the CDR3 reads CASSRWTLLNTGELFF. The CDR3 nucleotides read TGTGCCAGCAGCCGATGGACTCTATTGAACACCGGGGAGCTGTTTTTT. Based on the CDR3 plus reference TRBV9 and TRBJ2-2, the full variable domain is DSGVTQTPKHLITATGQRVTLRCSPRSGDLSVYWYQQSLDQGLQFLIQYYNGEERAKGNILERFSAQQFPDLHSELNLSSLELGDSALYFCASSRWTLLNTGELFFGEGSRLTVL.

This clone has only a few counts. This chain uses TRBV30 with TRBJ1-1; D unclear. The CDR3 covers 12 residues. The V end was cut by 2 bases, the J end by 6 bases, with 10 bases between. The germline CDR1 and CDR2 sequences are GTSNPN and SVGIG (reference sequence). The CDR3: CAWSHSPPEAFF. CDR3 bases: TGTGCCTGGAGTCATAGCCCTCCTGAAGCTTTCTTT.

This chain joins TRBV6-1 and TRBJ1-3; no clear D gene. Germline V gene lookup returns CDR1 MNHNS and CDR2 SASEGT. This CDR3 has 15 residues. Trimming stripped 2 bases from V and 0 bases from J, with 8 bases between. This chain's CDR3 is CASSEMRISGNTIYF. In DNA form, the CDR3 reads TGTGCCAGCAGTGAAATGAGGATCTCTGGAAACACCATATATTTT.

The rearrangement uses TRBV4-1 and TRBJ2-2; D not resolved. CDR3 length: 16 amino acids. V lost 4 bases to trimming and J lost 0 bases, with 12 bases between them. Per germline, CDR1 MGHRA and CDR2 YSYEKL. The DNA of the CDR3 is TGCGCCAGCAGCCCCGGTGCCGTCGCGAACACCGGGGAGCTGTTTTTT. It specifies CASSPGAVANTGELFF.

The CDR3 sequence is CAIRATEMTGVSYNEQFF. DNA for the CDR3: TGTGCCATCAGGGCCACAGAAATGACAGGTGTCTCCTACAATGAGCAGTTCTTC. V usage is TRBV10-3 and J usage is TRBJ2-1; D is possibly TRBD1 (6 bases). Trimming took 6 bases from V and 0 from J, leaving 21 bases between them. CDR3 length equals 18 residues. Germline CDR1 reads ENHRY; CDR2 reads SYGVKD.

The chain recombines TRBV2 with TRBJ1-2; D not resolved. V was shortened by 7 bases and J by 1 base, with 13 bases between the two germline ends. This CDR3 contains 14 residues. Germline V CDR1 and CDR2: SNHLY, FYNNEI. This chain's CDR3 is CASMQEAYNYGYTF. CDR3 sequence (DNA): TGTGCCAGCATGCAAGAGGCCTATAACTATGGCTACACCTTC.

V and J are TRBV19 and TRBJ1-2, with TRBD1 matching over 9 bases. Germline CDR1 reads LNHDA; CDR2 reads SQIVND (reference sequence). Germline trimming cut 6 bases from V and 4 bases from J; bases unmatched to any gene: 9. This CDR3 is built from 15 residues. CDR3 bases: TGTGCCAGTAGCCAGAGGGACAGGGTAATCTATGGCTACACCTTC. The encoded protein is CASSQRDRVIYGYTF.

This chain connects TRBV19 to TRBJ1-6; D uncertain. The germline V gene has CDR1 LNHDA and CDR2 SQIVND (reference sequence). Trimming stripped 4 bases from V and 9 bases from J, with 13 bases between. This CDR3 comprises 14 residues. The CDR3 DNA is TGTGCCAGTAGTAGGGCAGACGCGTTTTCACCCCTCCACTTT. It is translated as CASSRADAFSPLHF.

The CDR3 is CASSPQGATYNEQFF. CDR3 in DNA: TGTGCCAGCTCCCCGCAGGGGGCCACCTACAATGAGCAGTTCTTC. V gene TRBV18 combines with J gene TRBJ2-1, with 8 nucleotides matching TRBD1. CDR3 length: 15 residues. Losses at the gene ends were 6 bases for V and 2 bases for J; bases not matched to a gene: 6. Germline V lookup: CDR1 KGHSH, CDR2 LQKENI.

The chain employs TRBV5-6 and TRBJ1-1; D unclear. Trimming cost V 0 bases and J 0 bases, with 6 bases left between them. The CDR3 loop spans 14 amino acids. Germline loops: CDR1 SGHDT, CDR2 YYEEEE. The CDR3 loop is CASSLGALNTEAFF. CDR3 DNA: TGTGCCAGCAGCTTGGGGGCACTGAACACTGAAGCTTTCTTT.

The chain is built from TRBV27 and TRBJ1-1; TRBD1 might be the D (5 bases). Between the trimmed V and J ends, which lost 3 bases and 0 bases, there was a span of 17 bases. The V gene's germline CDR1 is MNHEY and CDR2 SMNVEV (reference sequence). The CDR3 totals 17 residues. Written as DNA, the CDR3 is TGTGCCAGCAGTTTGGGACGCGGAGCGGGGTTGAACACTGAAGCTTTCTTT. Translation: CASSLGRGAGLNTEAFF.